This is a list of T cell receptor beta chains from one sample in a study of T cell responses to AZD1222 COVID-19 vaccine. Profiling relied on immunoSEQ multiplex PCR, and the TCRdb table lists in-frame clones only, not all of them. The sample has some 98,000 clones; approximately 84% are singletons. The sample was peripheral blood, taken 28 days after the second AZD1222 dose. These receptors all come from an adult who received the AZD1222 COVID-19 vaccine. Both conserved end residues are part of each CDR3. The order of the fields is J gene, V gene, clone size, D gene, CDR3 DNA, CDR3 protein. A D gene is named only where the DNA matches it firmly. Part of the rows lack a size; the others show once, few, many or a class for expanded clones.

TRBJ1-1 TRBV7-9 once . TGTGCCAGCAGCTTAATACCGGCGAACACTGAAGCTTTCTTT CASSLIPANTEAFF
TRBJ2-2 TRBV11-3 few . TGTGCCAGCAGCTTATCCCTCTATAGTGAGACCGGGGAGCTGTTTTTT CASSLSLYSETGELFF
TRBJ1-1 TRBV5-5 . TRBD1 TGTGCCAGCAGCCTGGCAGGGGGCGCGGACACTGAAGCTTTCTTT CASSLAGGADTEAFF
TRBJ1-6 TRBV25-1 . . TGTGCCAGCAGTGCCCGGGACATGAACAATAATTCACCCCTCCACTTT CASSARDMNNNSPLHF
TRBJ1-2 TRBV20-1 . . TGCAGTGCTAGTTCGGCAGCGACCTATGGCTACACCTTC CSASSAATYGYTF
TRBJ1-3 TRBV7-3 few . TGTGCCAGCAGCTTAACACCACAGGGAACTGGAAACACCATATATTTT CASSLTPQGTGNTIYF
TRBJ2-7 TRBV2 . TRBD1 TGTGCCACCCAGACCCAAGGGGGCGGTTACGAGCAGTACTTC CATQTQGGGYEQYF
TRBJ2-7 TRBV7-6 . . TGTGCCAGCAGCTTAGCCTATACCGGGACGGGACCCTACGAGCAGTACTTC CASSLAYTGTGPYEQYF
TRBJ2-1 TRBV5-4 . TRBD2 TGTGCCAGCAGCTCCCAACTAGCGGGGGGGACCAATGAGCAGTTCTTC CASSSQLAGGTNEQFF
TRBJ1-5 TRBV6-6 . . TGTGCCAGCAGTTACGGGACGCCGGGGCAGCCCCAGCATTTT CASSYGTPGQPQHF
TRBJ2-3 TRBV5-1 . TRBD2 TGCGCCAGCAGCTTGGGGCTAGCGGGAGCGAGAGATACGCAGTATTTT CASSLGLAGARDTQYF
TRBJ2-3 TRBV5-6 . TRBD2 TGTGCCAGCAGCTCTACCGGGACTAGTCTAACAGATACGCAGTATTTT CASSSTGTSLTDTQYF
TRBJ2-2 TRBV6-5 once . TGTGCCAGCAGTTACTCGACAAACACCGGGGAGCTGTTTTTT CASSYSTNTGELFF
TRBJ1-3 TRBV5-1 . . TGCGCCAGCAGCTTGTCGGAGGGACGAGGGAGCTCTGGAAACACCATATATTTT CASSLSEGRGSSGNTIYF
TRBJ2-7 TRBV6-2/TRBV6-3 . . TGTGCCAGCAGTTACCCTCCGGGTAGAGCCTACGAGCAGTACTTC CASSYPPGRAYEQYF
TRBJ1-1 TRBV11-3 . . TGTGCCAGCAGCAGGGGGGGGAGTGGGACTGAAGCTTTCTTT CASSRGGSGTEAFF
TRBJ1-4 TRBV5-1 . . TGCGCCAGCAGTACCCCGGGGTACGAAAAACTGTTTTTT CASSTPGYEKLFF
TRBJ1-3 TRBV5-4 . . TGTGCCAGCAGCCGAGGACAGCCTTCCTCTGGAAACACCATATATTTT CASSRGQPSSGNTIYF
TRBJ2-1 TRBV2 . . TGTGCCAGCAGTGGACTAGAAGGTTTGAGCAATGAGCAGTTCTTC CASSGLEGLSNEQFF
TRBJ2-3 TRBV4-2 . . TGTGCCAGCAGCCAAGGCCCGGAAATAACTACAGATACGCAGTATTTT CASSQGPEITTDTQYF
TRBJ2-1 TRBV6-6 . TRBD2 TGTGCCAGCAGTTACTCGGGACTAGCCTACAATGAGCAGTTCTTC CASSYSGLAYNEQFF
TRBJ1-3 TRBV7-9 . . TGTGCCAGCATCCCAGGGGACTCTGGAAACACCATATATTTT CASIPGDSGNTIYF
TRBJ2-5 TRBV29-1 . . TGCAGCGTTGACCGAAGCGAGACCCAGTACTTC CSVDRSETQYF
TRBJ1-2 TRBV4-1 . TRBD1 TGCGCCAGCAGCCCTCCGGGACAGGGCCCTGGCTACACCTTC CASSPPGQGPGYTF
TRBJ2-5 TRBV7-2 once . TGTGCCAGCAGCTTAGTGGGCGGGGACCAAGAGACCCAGTACTTC CASSLVGGDQETQYF
TRBJ1-5 TRBV19 . . TGTGCCAGTAGAGTCTCCAGGGGCAATCAGCCCCAGCATTTT CASRVSRGNQPQHF
TRBJ2-3 TRBV5-1 . . TGCGCCAGCAGCTTTTTTCCGGGGACAGATACGCAGTATTTT CASSFFPGTDTQYF
TRBJ1-1 TRBV2 . . TGTGCCAGCAGCTGGGACACTAGGACTGAAGCTTTCTTT CASSWDTRTEAFF
TRBJ2-7 TRBV18 once . TGTGCCAGCTCACCAATAGGGGCAGGGGGGGACGAGCAGTACTTC CASSPIGAGGDEQYF
TRBJ1-2 TRBV5-4 few . TGTGCCAGCAGCTTGTGGGCGGGGGGCGGCTACACCTTC CASSLWAGGGYTF
TRBJ2-2 TRBV18 once . TGTGCCAGCCAAGCGGGGAACACCGGGGAGCTGTTTTTT CASQAGNTGELFF
TRBJ1-6 TRBV10-3 . . TGTGCCATCAGTGAGTTCGGACCTAATTCACCCCTCCACTTT CAISEFGPNSPLHF
TRBJ2-5 TRBV5-1 . . TGCGCCAGCAGCTTGCGGGGGACCCAACCAGAGACCCAGTACTTC CASSLRGTQPETQYF
TRBJ1-1 TRBV30 few . TGTGCCTGGACGAGAGACATGAACACTGAAGCTTTCTTT CAWTRDMNTEAFF
TRBJ2-7 TRBV2 . . TGTGCCAGCAGTGCACAAGGGGTCTCCTACGAGCAGTACTTC CASSAQGVSYEQYF
TRBJ1-1 TRBV27 . . TGTGCCAGCAGTTTCCGGGCAGGGACTGAAGCTTTCTTT CASSFRAGTEAFF
TRBJ1-1 TRBV5-1 . TRBD1 TGCGCCAGCAGCTCAGGGACAGGGGGCTTGAACACTGAAGCTTTCTTT CASSSGTGGLNTEAFF
TRBJ1-5 TRBV6-5 . . TGTGCCAGCACCGATTGGAGGGTCAATCAGCCCCAGCATTTT CASTDWRVNQPQHF
TRBJ2-3 TRBV6-5 . . TGTGCCAGCAGGGACCAGGCAGTTGGGCGGCGGACGCAGTATTTT CASRDQAVGRRTQYF
TRBJ1-3 TRBV6-5 once TRBD1 TGTGCCAGCAGGCCGGACAGGTCAAACACCATATATTTT CASRPDRSNTIYF